This paragraph covers one T cell receptor (beta chain) sequence. Antigen specificity is unknown. The CDR3 has 14 amino acids. Germline V lookup: CDR1 MNHNS, CDR2 SASEGT. This record belongs to a study of radiotherapy plus CTLA-4 blockade in lung cancer. Regarding the study as a whole: In blood, TCR clones derived from the tumor expanded after radiotherapy plus ipilimumab.

Sequencing used immunoSEQ multiplex PCR; TCRdb keeps in-frame clones, though not all of them. This sample has about 120,000 clones, with more than 65% found just once. The clonotype comes from a human donor with non-small cell lung cancer who had a partial response to radiotherapy plus ipilimumab. The sample was peripheral blood, taken from a patient treated with radiotherapy plus ipilimumab. The rearrangement links TRBV6-1 to TRBJ2-5; 8 bases match TRBD1. TRBJ2-7 explains the end of the DNA better; the J call may be wrong. CDR3 in amino acids: CASSGHRGSYEQYF. Written as DNA, the CDR3 is TGTGCCAGCAGTGGGCACAGGGGGTCCTACGAGCAGTACTTC.